This T cell receptor (beta chain) appears in the sequencing data of a study of blood T cell dynamics during melanoma immunotherapy. Study in general: First-line therapy was either pembrolizumab or nivolumab with ipilimumab for metastatic melanoma.

A fixed DNA input of roughly 0.35 ug was used per bulk PBMC sample. Only in-frame clones appear in the TCRdb table, and some are missing; sequencing was by immunoSEQ multiplex PCR. The table lists approximately 15,000 clones, 86% of them singletons, with less than 5.5% in the top ten. Germline V gives CDR1 WSHSY, CDR2 SAAADI. The CDR3 totals 15 residues. V gave up 3 bases and J gave up 6 bases, with 14 bases separating them. Documented time point: pre-treatment baseline. Sampling occurred pretreatment (T0) and at week 3 (W3), after cycle one of checkpoint blockade. At 12 weeks after first infusion, RECIST 1.1 defined response for most patients.

The receptor comes from a human donor with melanoma. The chain recombines TRBV10-2 with TRBJ1-4; a possible D gene is TRBD1 (6 bases). This material consisted of blood, taken from a patient treated with checkpoint blockade. CDR3: CASSDLQGTHEKLFF. CDR3 in DNA: TGCGCCAGCAGTGACCTACAGGGAACACATGAAAAACTGTTTTTT.